The T cell receptor beta chain described here comes from a study of long-term antiretroviral therapy in people with HIV. This CDR3 region has 15 residues. V lost 5 bases to trimming and J lost 4 bases, with 15 bases between them. Germline V lookup: CDR1 SEHNR, CDR2 FQNEAQ (reference sequence). No donor had fewer than one pre-ART PBMC sample or fewer than two post-ART PBMC samples. All participants with HIV were treated in the United States. Sequencing used immunoSEQ v3.0 at survey level. Repertoires were generated with immunoSEQ multiplex PCR, while TCRdb's copy carries only in-frame clones and drops some. The data show 30,000 to 40,000 clones, with 85% seen just once and 3.5% to 4.5% held by the top ten.

This chain connects TRBV7-9 to TRBJ1-5; D uncertain. The sequence was collected from a man in his late teens or twenties with HIV. Sequencing used unsorted PBMCs, obtained roughly 3.3 years after starting antiretroviral therapy. The CDR3 sequence is CASSPPPGKNQPQHF. The CDR3, as DNA: TGTGCCAGCAGCCCCCCCCCAGGTAAGAATCAGCCCCAGCATTTT.